This T cell receptor (beta chain) was captured by sequencing in a study of lymphopenia after photon versus proton radiotherapy. About this clone itself: Its antigen is unidentified.

Study-level results: Relative stability marked proton patients; photon patients lost diversity and naive cells. Post-nadir diversity loss with photons came from oligoclonal expansion, particularly CD8+ Temra cells.

Germline CDR1 SGHDT, CDR2 YYEEEE. CDR3 size: 13 residues. The V and J ends lost 5 bases and 10 bases respectively, with 16 bases between them. This table comes from immunoSEQ multiplex PCR, and its TCRdb copy is limited to in-frame clones, with some not included. The sample contains about 12,000 clones, approximately 88% of which appear only once. The sample in question was peripheral blood, obtained from a patient treated with proton-based radiotherapy. This sequence originates from a man aged 60 to 69 with pancreatic cancer. The rearrangement links TRBV5-6 to TRBJ2-1; D tentatively reads TRBD1 or TRBD2 (5 bases each). CDR3 sequence: CASRTHRWDEQFF. The CDR3 DNA follows: TGTGCCAGCAGAACCCACAGGTGGGACGAGCAGTTCTTC.